The present TCR beta chain was sequenced within a study of T cells in narcolepsy. Trimming cost V 3 bases and J 1 base, with 18 bases left between them. CDR3 size: 17 residues. The V gene's germline CDR1 is SNHLY and CDR2 FYNNEI. The repertoire was sequenced with immunoSEQ multiplex PCR; TCRdb's copy has only in-frame clones and lacks some. The table lists 30,000 to 40,000 clones, roughly four fifths of them singletons. Study-level points and caveats: Autoreactive clone sequences were missing from some blood memory CD4+ repertoires. Autoreactive clonotypes reportedly recurred in blood of same and different patients, not controls. Comparing one patient's CSF and blood CD4+ clonotypes highlighted HCRT- and TRIB2-specific autoreactive clonotypes.

About this clone itself: Its antigen is not identified. This same CDR3 is encoded by further DNA sequences in the sample.

This chain uses TRBV2 with TRBJ2-5, with D maybe TRBD2 (6 bases). What was sequenced was memory (CD45RA-) CD4+ T cells from blood. This TCR was sampled from a human donor in good health. This chain's CDR3 is CASSDFVGLGGQETQYF. CDR3 nucleotide sequence: TGTGCCAGCAGTGATTTTGTGGGACTTGGGGGCCAAGAGACCCAGTACTTC.